This TCR beta chain was identified in a study of blood T cell repertoires in COVID-19. Across the study: Samples taken during acute and convalescent COVID-19 were collected in the United States, Italy and Spain.

The table lists this clone with a count of one. As originally analysed: Nucleated cell number was recorded as an estimate derived from reference gene primer amplification. Sequenced by immunoSEQ multiplex PCR; TCRdb stores in-frame clones only, minus some. Clone size and V and J calls were adopted from that table, with D and trimming inferred from the DNA. The sample lists some 140,000 clones; about 86% were seen once. Donors were grouped by their self-reported clinical history. Deletions cut 3 bases from V and 7 bases from J, with 10 bases between. This CDR3 is 12 amino acids long. Germline CDR1 and CDR2: LNHDA and SQIVND (reference sequence).

Sequencing was carried out using PBMCs or T cells enriched from blood (not recorded which). This sequence was found in a man aged 35-49 years with acute COVID-19. The chain links TRBV19 to TRBJ2-7, with D possibly TRBD2 on 6 matching bases. This CDR3 is CASSMDYREQYF. The CDR3 DNA follows: TGTGCCAGTAGTATGGACTACCGTGAGCAGTACTTC.